Ten or more counts support the clone carrying this T cell receptor (beta chain). At one end the junction does not follow the germline gene, possibly because of a read error. The source of the sample is a study of Graves' ophthalmopathy and Graves' hyperthyroidism. A duration under 3 months, NOSPECS ≥4, CAS ≥3 and moderate-to-severe activity characterized the donors with ophthalmopathy. Using RNA transcripts, the TCR beta CDR3 regions were amplified. RT-PCR with HTBI primers came first, then second-round multiplex PCR. TCRdb reanalysed the multiplex PCR reads using MiXCR and keeps one entry per CDR3 protein. The data contain roughly 170,000 distinct CDR3 sequences, under 45% of them singletons. This clonotype was obtained from a man younger than 40 with Graves' ophthalmopathy. Sample: peripheral blood.

This CDR3 reads CASSSDSSGTNF. The CDR3, as DNA: TGTGCCAGCAGCTCGGATTCTAGCGGGACGAACTTC. The V gene is TRBV12-3 or TRBV12-4, the J gene TRBJ2-7, with 9 bases that match TRBD2. The CDR3 length is 12 residues.